This T cell receptor (beta chain) was found in a study of spatial heterogeneity in lung cancer. Time point described: sample taken at primary tumor resection. Unsorted whole RNA samples from tumor, nontumor lung or frozen PBMC were sequenced. Patients with untreated early-stage non-small cell lung cancer, numbering 55 to 75, were the donors. This clonotype was recorded at least ten times. Looked up from germline, CDR1 is SGHAT and CDR2 is FQNNGV. The V end lost 3 bases, the J end lost 3 bases, and 12 bases lay between the germline ends. The CDR3 is 15 amino acids. Every molecule of TCR cDNA had its own unique molecular identifier. From the 5' RACE reads, TCRdb called clonotypes with MiXCR, one entry per CDR3 protein. The sample gives around 60,000 distinct CDR3 sequences, about 8% of which show up once; about 16% is in the top ten.

The sample here was PBMCs, taken at surgery. This rearrangement joins TRBV11-2 to TRBJ1-5, with D possibly TRBD1 on 5 matching bases. This receptor was taken from a female donor with early-stage non-small cell lung cancer. The CDR3 is CASSFGGGINQPQHF. Written as DNA, the CDR3 is TGTGCCAGCAGCTTCGGCGGGGGGATCAATCAGCCCCAGCATTTT.